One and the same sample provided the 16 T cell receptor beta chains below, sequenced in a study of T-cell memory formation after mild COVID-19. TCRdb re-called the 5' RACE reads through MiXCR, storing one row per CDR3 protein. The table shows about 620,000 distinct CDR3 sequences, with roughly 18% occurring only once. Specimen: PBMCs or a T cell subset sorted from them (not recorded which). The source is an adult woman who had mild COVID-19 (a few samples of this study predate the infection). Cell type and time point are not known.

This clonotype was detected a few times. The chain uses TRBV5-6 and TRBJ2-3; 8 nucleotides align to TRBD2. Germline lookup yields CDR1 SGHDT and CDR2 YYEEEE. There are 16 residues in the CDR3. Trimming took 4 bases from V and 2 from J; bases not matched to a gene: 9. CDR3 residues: CASSAPAGATTDTQYF. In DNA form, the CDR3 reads TGTGCCAGCAGCGCGCCAGCGGGGGCCACCACAGATACGCAGTATTTT.

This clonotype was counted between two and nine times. CDR3 region: CASSQEESGRYQETQYF. CDR3 sequence (DNA): TGTGCCAGCAGCCAAGAGGAGAGCGGGAGGTACCAAGAGACCCAGTACTTC. This chain uses TRBV4-2 with TRBJ2-5, with TRBD2 matching over 9 bases. The trim removed 0 bases at V and 0 bases at J, leaving 5 bases unmatched. From germline, CDR1 is LGHNA and CDR2 YNFKEQ. The CDR3 consists of 17 residues.

This CDR3 is CASRQQGDGYYNEQFF. CDR3 nucleotides: TGTGCCAGCAGACAACAGGGCGATGGCTACTACAATGAGCAGTTCTTC. V usage is TRBV27 and J usage is TRBJ2-1; a weak D match, TRBD1 (6 bases). Germline loops: CDR1 MNHEY, CDR2 SMNVEV (reference sequence). The CDR3 runs to 16 residues. V was shortened by 6 bases and J by 3 bases, with 18 bases between the two germline ends.

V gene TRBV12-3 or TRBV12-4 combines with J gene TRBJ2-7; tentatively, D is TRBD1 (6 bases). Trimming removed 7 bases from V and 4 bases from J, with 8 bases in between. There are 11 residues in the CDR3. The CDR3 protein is CASNRAYEQYF. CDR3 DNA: TGTGCCAGCAACAGGGCTTACGAGCAGTACTTC.

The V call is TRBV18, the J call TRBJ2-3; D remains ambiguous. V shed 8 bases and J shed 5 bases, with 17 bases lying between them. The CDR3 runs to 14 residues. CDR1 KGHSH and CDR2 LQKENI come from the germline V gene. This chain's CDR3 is CASGNTRMEDTQYF. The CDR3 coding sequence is TGTGCCAGCGGCAACACCCGGATGGAAGATACGCAGTATTTT.

CDR3 coding DNA: TGCAGCGTGACCGGACAGGGATACAATGAGCAGTTCTTC. Translating gives CSVTGQGYNEQFF. This chain joins TRBV29-1 and TRBJ2-1, with 8 nucleotides matching TRBD1. CDR1 and CDR2 (germline): SQVTM, ANQGSEA. The CDR3 extends over 13 amino acids. Losses at the gene ends were 6 bases for V and 4 bases for J; bases not matched to a gene: 5.

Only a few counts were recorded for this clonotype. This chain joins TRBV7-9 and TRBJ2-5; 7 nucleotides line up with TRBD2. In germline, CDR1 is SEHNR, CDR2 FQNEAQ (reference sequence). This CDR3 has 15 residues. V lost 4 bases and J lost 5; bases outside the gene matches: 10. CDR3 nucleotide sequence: TGTGCCAGCAGCTCCGATAGACTAGCTGGGGAGACCCAGTACTTC. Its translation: CASSSDRLAGETQYF.

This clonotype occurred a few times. The CDR3 here is CASSPGGSAPFSSYNEQFF. CDR3 bases: TGTGCCAGCTCACCAGGCGGGAGCGCCCCTTTTAGCTCCTACAATGAGCAGTTCTTC. The chain couples TRBV18 to TRBJ2-1; 7 positions agree with TRBD2. V trimming: 2 bases; J trimming: 0 bases; junction bases outside the gene matches: 13. The CDR3 sequence is 19 residues long. Per germline, CDR1 KGHSH and CDR2 LQKENI. Filled out from reference TRBV18 and TRBJ2-1, the complete variable domain reads NAGVMQNPRHLVRRRGQEARLRCSPMKGHSHVYWYRQLPEEGLKFMVYLQKENIIDESGMPKERFSAEFPKEGPSILRIQQVVRGDSAAYFCASSPGGSAPFSSYNEQFFGPGTRLTVL.

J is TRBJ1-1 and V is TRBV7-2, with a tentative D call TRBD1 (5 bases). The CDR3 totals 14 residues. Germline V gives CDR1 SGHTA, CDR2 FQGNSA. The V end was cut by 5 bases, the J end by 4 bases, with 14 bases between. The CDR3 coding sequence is TGTGCCAGCAGCCGCCTACAGGTGGGCACTGAAGCTTTCTTT. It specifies CASSRLQVGTEAFF.

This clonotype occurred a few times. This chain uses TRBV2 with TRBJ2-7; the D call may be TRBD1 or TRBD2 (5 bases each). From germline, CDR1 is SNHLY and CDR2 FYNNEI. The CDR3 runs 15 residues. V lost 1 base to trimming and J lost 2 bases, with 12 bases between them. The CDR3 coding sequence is TGTGCCAGCAGTGAAGAAGGGACGGCAACCTACGAGCAGTACTTC. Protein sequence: CASSEEGTATYEQYF. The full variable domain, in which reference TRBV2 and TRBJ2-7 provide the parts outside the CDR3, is EPEVTQTPSHQVTQMGQEVILRCVPISNHLYFYWYRQILGQKVEFLVSFYNNEISEKSEIFDDQFSVERPDGSNFTLKIRSTKLEDSAMYFCASSEEGTATYEQYFGPGTRLTVT.

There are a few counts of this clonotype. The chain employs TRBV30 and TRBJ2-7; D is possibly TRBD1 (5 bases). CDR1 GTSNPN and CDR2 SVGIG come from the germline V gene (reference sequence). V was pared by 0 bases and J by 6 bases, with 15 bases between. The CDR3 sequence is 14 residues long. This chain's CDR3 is CAWSVIPGHGEQYF. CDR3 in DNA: TGTGCCTGGAGTGTAATACCAGGGCACGGCGAGCAGTACTTC.

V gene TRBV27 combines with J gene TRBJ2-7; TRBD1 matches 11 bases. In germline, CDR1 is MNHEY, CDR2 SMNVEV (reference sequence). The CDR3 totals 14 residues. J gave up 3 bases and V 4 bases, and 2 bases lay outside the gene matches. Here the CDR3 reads CASSWDRGGYEQYF. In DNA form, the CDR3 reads TGTGCCAGCAGTTGGGACAGGGGGGGCTACGAGCAGTACTTC.

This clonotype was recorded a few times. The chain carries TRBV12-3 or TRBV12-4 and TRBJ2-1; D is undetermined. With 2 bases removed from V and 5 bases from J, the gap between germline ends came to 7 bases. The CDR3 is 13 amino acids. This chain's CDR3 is CASSLKLNNEQFF. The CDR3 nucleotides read TGTGCCAGCAGTTTAAAGTTAAACAATGAGCAGTTCTTC.

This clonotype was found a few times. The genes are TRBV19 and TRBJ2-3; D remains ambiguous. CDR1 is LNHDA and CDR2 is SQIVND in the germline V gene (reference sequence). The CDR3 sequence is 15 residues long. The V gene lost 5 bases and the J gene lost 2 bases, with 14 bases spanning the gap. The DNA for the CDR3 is TGTGCCAGTAGTCAGGAACCCTCTATCACAGATACGCAGTATTTT. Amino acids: CASSQEPSITDTQYF.

This CDR3 is CASGRWGARVYEQYF. CDR3 DNA sequence: TGTGCCAGCGGGAGGTGGGGGGCGCGTGTCTACGAGCAGTACTTC. V usage is TRBV6-2 or TRBV6-3 and J usage is TRBJ2-7; possibly TRBD1 or TRBD2 for D (6 bases each). Germline V gives CDR1 MNHEY, CDR2 SVGEGT. V was shortened by 8 bases and J by 3 bases, with 20 bases between the two germline ends. The CDR3 runs 15 residues.

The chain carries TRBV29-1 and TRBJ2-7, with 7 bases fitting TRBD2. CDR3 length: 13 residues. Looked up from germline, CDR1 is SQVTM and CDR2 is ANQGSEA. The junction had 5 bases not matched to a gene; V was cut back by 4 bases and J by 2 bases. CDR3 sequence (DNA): TGCAGCGTTGGGCGGGGGTCCCCCTACGAGCAGTACTTC. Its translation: CSVGRGSPYEQYF.